This entry features one T cell receptor beta chain sequence. The antigen is undetermined. TCRdb reanalyzed the 5' RACE reads, giving one entry per CDR3 protein sequence and no DNA. Recorded for this sample: about 450,000 distinct CDR3 sequences. These data originate in a study of monozygotic twins with inflammatory bowel disease. Study-wide points: The inverse Simpson measure of TCRbeta diversity was lower in IBD patients than in healthy co-twins. The sharing of clonotypes with others was lower in IBD patients than in healthy twins, especially with disease activity. Among twins, concordant and discordant pairs did not differ in repertoire similarity, possibly from limited power.

The germline V gene has CDR1 SQVTM and CDR2 ANQGSEA. There are 15 residues in the CDR3. The rearrangement joins TRBV29-1 to TRBJ2-2; TCRdb calls TRBD1, which cannot be checked without DNA. The source material was blood. The sequence was obtained from a human donor with ulcerative colitis or Crohn's disease, or a healthy co-twin of an affected twin (not recorded which). This CDR3 reads CSVEEDGHNTGELFF.